This is a list of T cell receptor beta chains from one sample in a study of shared clonotypes between healthy human individuals. Only in-frame clones appear in the TCRdb table, and some are missing; sequencing was by immunoSEQ multiplex PCR. This sample has 2 million to 2.5 million clones, with 90% to 97% found just once. Sequenced sample: naive CD4+ T cells sorted from blood. The receptors derive from a man between 18 and 35 years old in good health. Each CDR3 is given with its conserved first and last residue. A D gene is named only where the DNA matches it firmly. Size is omitted from some rows. Given values are once, few, many or a class for expanded clones.

>-|TRBJ2-2|once|TRBV6-5
TGTGCCAGCAGTTACTCTGGGGGGGCGGACACCGGGGAGCTGTTTTTT
CASSYSGGADTGELFF
>TRBD2|TRBJ2-4|-|TRBV19
TGTGCCAGTAGTATCGGGGGGATCGGAAACATTCAGTACTTC
CASSIGGIGNIQYF
>TRBD2|TRBJ2-1|-|TRBV29-1
TGCAGCGTTGAAGGTGGTGACAGCCTCCTAGCGGGAGGGCCAAAATTCTTC
CSVEGGDSLLAGGPKFF
>-|TRBJ2-5|-|TRBV19
TGTGCCAGTAGTATACGGGGAGAAGGAGAGACCCAGTACTTC
CASSIRGEGETQYF
>-|TRBJ1-6|-|TRBV6-1
TGTGCCAGCAGTGAAGGTCTTGGGCACACAGGTTTCCTGGCCCTCCACTTT
CASSEGLGHTGFLALHF
>-|TRBJ2-7|once|TRBV11-2
TGTGCCAGCAGCCCACTCGCGTCCAGCTCCTACGAGCAGTACTTC
CASSPLASSSYEQYF
>TRBD1|TRBJ2-1|once|TRBV27
TGTGCCAGCAGTTTACGGGGGACAGGGGTGGCGTACAATGAGCAGTTCTTC
CASSLRGTGVAYNEQFF
>-|TRBJ2-7|-|TRBV10-2
TGCGCCAGCAGGATGACGGATTCCTACGAGCAGTACTTC
CASRMTDSYEQYF
>-|TRBJ1-1|-|TRBV2
TGTGCCAGCACCGGGGGGCGCATGAACACTGAAGCTTTCTTT
CASTGGRMNTEAFF
>-|TRBJ2-7|-|TRBV6-6
TGTGCCAGCAGTTCCCCCCAGGCCTACGAGCAGTACTTC
CASSSPQAYEQYF
>-|TRBJ1-6|-|TRBV28
TGTGCCAGCAGTTCCATTGGACGGGATAATTCACCCCTCCACTTT
CASSSIGRDNSPLHF
>-|TRBJ1-2|-|TRBV9
TGTGCCAGCAGCGTAGGAAGAGGAGGTAACTATGGCTACACCTTC
CASSVGRGGNYGYTF
>-|TRBJ2-7|-|TRBV29-1
TGCAGCGTGGCAGCTCAGGGTAATCCCTACGAGCAGTACTTC
CSVAAQGNPYEQYF
>-|TRBJ1-1|-|TRBV21-1
TGTGCCAGCACACCTCTACCGGGACAGTGTTTCTTT
CASTPLPGQCFF
>TRBD1|TRBJ1-6|-|TRBV9
TGTGCCAGCAGCGAGGGGCGGACAGGTAATTCACCCCTCCACTTT
CASSEGRTGNSPLHF
>-|TRBJ2-3|-|TRBV7-2
TGTGCCAGCAGCTTTCGGCAAGGGAAGTTTGGAACTAGCATAGATACGCAGTATTTT
CASSFRQGKFGTSIDTQYF
>TRBD1|TRBJ2-5|-|TRBV7-9
TGTGCCAGCAGCTGGACAGGGGTTAAAGAGACCCAGTACTTC
CASSWTGVKETQYF
>TRBD2|TRBJ2-3|-|TRBV4-2
TGTGCCAGCAGCCAAGATCCGCCTAGCGGGGAAACAGATACGCAGTATTTT
CASSQDPPSGETDTQYF
>-|TRBJ2-7|once|TRBV6-1
TGTGCCAGCACGAGGGGTAGCTACGAGCAGTACTTC
CASTRGSYEQYF
>-|TRBJ2-5|-|TRBV7-9
TGTGCCAGCAGCTTAGGAGGGATGGGAGAGACCCAGTACTTC
CASSLGGMGETQYF
>-|TRBJ2-2|-|TRBV2
TGTGCCAGCGGTTTAGCCGGGGAGCTGTTTTTT
CASGLAGELFF
>-|TRBJ1-6|-|TRBV30
TGTGCCTGGAGAAGGGGGGCCTATAATTCACCCCTCCACTTT
CAWRRGAYNSPLHF
>-|TRBJ1-5|-|TRBV6-6
TGTGCCAGCGGCAGGAATAGCAATCAGCCCCAGCATTTT
CASGRNSNQPQHF
>TRBD2|TRBJ2-3|-|TRBV7-2
TGTGCCAGCAGCCAACTAGCGAGCAGCACAGATACGCAGTATTTT
CASSQLASSTDTQYF
>TRBD2|TRBJ2-7|-|TRBV25-1
TGTGCCAGCAGTGACCCTAGCGGGGGGGCCCACGAGCAGTACTTC
CASSDPSGGAHEQYF
>-|TRBJ2-5|-|TRBV11-2
TGTGCCAGCAGGCTGGAATCCGGGGTCGAGACCCAGTACTTC
CASRLESGVETQYF
>TRBD1|TRBJ1-2|-|TRBV5-1
TGCGCCAGCAGCAGAACGGGGACAGGGCAAACAGGCTACACCTTC
CASSRTGTGQTGYTF
>TRBD2|TRBJ2-1|-|TRBV18
TGTGCCAGCTCACCAGGGACTAGTCATTTAGGTGAGCAGTTCTTC
CASSPGTSHLGEQFF
>-|TRBJ1-2|-|TRBV10-3
TGTGCCATCAGTGAGTTCACGACGGAGAACTATGGCTACACCTTC
CAISEFTTENYGYTF
>TRBD2|TRBJ2-3|-|TRBV4-3
TGCGCCAGCAGCCAAGGGGGAGCGGGAGTAGTCACAGATACGCAGTATTTT
CASSQGGAGVVTDTQYF
>-|TRBJ1-6|-|TRBV19
TGTGCCAGTAGTCCCGGAGGGGCCGGGACGACTGCCTCCTATAATTCACCCCTCCACTTT
CASSPGGAGTTASYNSPLHF
>-|TRBJ2-7|-|TRBV28
TGTGCCAGCTATGACCGTCGGAGCTCCTACGAGCAGTACTTC
CASYDRRSSYEQYF
>-|TRBJ2-7|-|TRBV7-9
TGTGCCAGCAGCTTAGACAGGACGGCCTACGAGCAGTACTTC
CASSLDRTAYEQYF
>TRBD1|TRBJ2-7|-|TRBV7-2
TGTGCCAGCAGCCAAAGACAGGGGGCGTGGGAGCAGTACTTC
CASSQRQGAWEQYF
>-|TRBJ2-1|-|TRBV7-6
TGTGCCAGCAGCTTAGCGGGAACCAGAGCCCACAATGAGCAGTTCTTC
CASSLAGTRAHNEQFF
>TRBD2|TRBJ2-6|once|TRBV13
TGTGCCAGCAGGGAACTAGCGGGAGCTGGGGCCAACGTCCTGACTTTC
CASRELAGAGANVLTF
>-|TRBJ1-6|-|TRBV27
TGTGCCAGCAGCCTCCAGGGTTCGTATAATTCACCCCTCCACTTT
CASSLQGSYNSPLHF
>-|TRBJ2-2|-|TRBV29-1
TGCAGCGTTGGACGGCAGAACACCGGGGAGCTGTTTTTT
CSVGRQNTGELFF
>-|TRBJ2-1|-|TRBV9
TGTGCCAGCAGTTACGGGTGGTCGCGAGATAGTGAGCAGTTCTTC
CASSYGWSRDSEQFF
>TRBD1|TRBJ2-7|-|TRBV5-1
TGCGCCAGCAGCTTAGCCTCCGGGACAGGGTCCGACGAGCAGTACTTC
CASSLASGTGSDEQYF
>TRBD2|TRBJ2-5|-|TRBV10-1
TGCGCCAGCAGTGGGGGTAGCGGGAATACCCAGTACTTC
CASSGGSGNTQYF
>-|TRBJ2-3|-|TRBV5-6
TGTGCCAGCAGCGGAGGGAGCGGATACACAGATACGCAGTATTTT
CASSGGSGYTDTQYF
>-|TRBJ2-1|-|TRBV7-2
TGTGCCAGCAGCTTATGGGCTGCCGTAGGCGTCTCCTACAATGAGCAGTTCTTC
CASSLWAAVGVSYNEQFF
>-|TRBJ1-1|-|TRBV29-1
TGCAGCGTTGGGACCTTGAACACTGAAGCTTTCTTT
CSVGTLNTEAFF
>-|TRBJ2-5|-|TRBV5-1
TGCGCCAGCAGCTCAGGGGCGGGAGAGACCCAGTACTTC
CASSSGAGETQYF
>-|TRBJ2-3|-|TRBV7-2
TGTGCCAGCAGCCAAATCATGCTGGGGTACACAGATACGCAGTATTTT
CASSQIMLGYTDTQYF
>TRBD1|TRBJ1-5|-|TRBV5-1
TGCGCCAGCAGCCCCCTGGGGACAGCTTATCAGCCCCAGCATTTT
CASSPLGTAYQPQHF
>-|TRBJ2-3|-|TRBV5-1
TGCGCCAGCAACACAGGTACTTCCACAGATACGCAGTATTTT
CASNTGTSTDTQYF
>-|TRBJ2-2|-|TRBV18
TGTGCCAGCTCTGGACAGAACACCGGGGAGCTGTTTTTT
CASSGQNTGELFF
>-|TRBJ2-7|-|TRBV4-3
TGCGCCAGCAGCCAAGACGTTGTGGGAGGCTACGAGCAGTACTTC
CASSQDVVGGYEQYF
>-|TRBJ2-7|-|TRBV25-1
TGTGCCAGCAGTGAAATCGGGCAGACTTACGAGCAGTACTTC
CASSEIGQTYEQYF